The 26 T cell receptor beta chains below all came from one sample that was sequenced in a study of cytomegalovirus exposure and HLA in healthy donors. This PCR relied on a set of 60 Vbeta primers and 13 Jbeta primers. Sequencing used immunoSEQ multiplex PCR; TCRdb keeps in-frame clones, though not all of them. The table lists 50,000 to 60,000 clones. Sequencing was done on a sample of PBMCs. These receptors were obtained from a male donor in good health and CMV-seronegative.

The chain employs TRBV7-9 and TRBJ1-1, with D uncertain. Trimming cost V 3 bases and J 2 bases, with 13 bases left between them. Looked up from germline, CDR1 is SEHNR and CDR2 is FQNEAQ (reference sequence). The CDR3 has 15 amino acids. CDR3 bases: TGTGCCAGCAGCTTCGGTGGAGCGAAAAACACTGAAGCTTTCTTT. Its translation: CASSFGGAKNTEAFF.

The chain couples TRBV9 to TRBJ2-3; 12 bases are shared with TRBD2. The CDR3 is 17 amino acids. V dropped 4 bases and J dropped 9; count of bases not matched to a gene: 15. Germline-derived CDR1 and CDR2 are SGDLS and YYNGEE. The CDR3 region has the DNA TGTGCCAGCAGCCCCGCCACCCCTAGCGGGGGGGCCGCCACGCAGTATTTT. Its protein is CASSPATPSGGAATQYF.

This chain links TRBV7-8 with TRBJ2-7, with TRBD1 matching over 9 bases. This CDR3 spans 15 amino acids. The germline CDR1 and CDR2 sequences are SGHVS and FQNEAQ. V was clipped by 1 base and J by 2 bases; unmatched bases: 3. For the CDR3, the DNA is TGTGCCAGCAGCTTAGGACAGGGGGACCCCTACGAGCAGTACTTC. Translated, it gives CASSLGQGDPYEQYF.

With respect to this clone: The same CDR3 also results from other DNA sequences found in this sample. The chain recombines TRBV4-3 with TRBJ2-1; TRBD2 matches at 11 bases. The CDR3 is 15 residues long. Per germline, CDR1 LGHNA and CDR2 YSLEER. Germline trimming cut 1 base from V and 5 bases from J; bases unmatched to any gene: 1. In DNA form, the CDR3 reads TGCGCCAGCAGCCAAGGACTAGCGGGGAACAATGAGCAGTTCTTC. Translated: CASSQGLAGNNEQFF.

The DNA for the CDR3 is TGTGCCAGCAGTGAATCTGGGAGGGCGAATGAGCAGTTCTTC. Its protein is CASSESGRANEQFF. J is TRBJ2-1 and V is TRBV25-1; 7 bases line up with TRBD2. The CDR3 covers 14 residues. The germline V gene has CDR1 MGHDK and CDR2 SYGVNS. J lost 7 bases, V lost 1 base, and 4 bases had no gene match.

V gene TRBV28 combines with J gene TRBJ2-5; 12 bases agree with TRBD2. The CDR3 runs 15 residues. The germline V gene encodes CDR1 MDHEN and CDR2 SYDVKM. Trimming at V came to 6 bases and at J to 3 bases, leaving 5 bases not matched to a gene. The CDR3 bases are TGTGCCAGCAGCTCTGCTAGCGGGGGGGAAGAGACCCAGTACTTC. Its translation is CASSSASGGEETQYF.

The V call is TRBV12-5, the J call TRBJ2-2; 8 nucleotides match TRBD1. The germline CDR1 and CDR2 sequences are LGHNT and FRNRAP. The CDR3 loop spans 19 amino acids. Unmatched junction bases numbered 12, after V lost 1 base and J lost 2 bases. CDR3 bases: TGTGCTAGTGGTTTGGATTACATGGGGCAGGGGGCCAACACCGGGGAGCTGTTTTTT. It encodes CASGLDYMGQGANTGELFF.

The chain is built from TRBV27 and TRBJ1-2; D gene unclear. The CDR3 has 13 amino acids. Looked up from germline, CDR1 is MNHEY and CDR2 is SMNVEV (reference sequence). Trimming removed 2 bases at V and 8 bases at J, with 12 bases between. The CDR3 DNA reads TGTGCCAGCAGTTTAGTAGGGAGCGGCGGCTACACCTTC. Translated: CASSLVGSGGYTF.

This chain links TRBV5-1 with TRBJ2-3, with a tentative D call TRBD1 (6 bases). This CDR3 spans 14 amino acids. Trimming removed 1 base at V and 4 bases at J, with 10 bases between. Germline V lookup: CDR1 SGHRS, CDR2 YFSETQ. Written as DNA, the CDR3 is TGCGCCAGCAGCTTGAATAAGGGGGCAGATACGCAGTATTTT. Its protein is CASSLNKGADTQYF.

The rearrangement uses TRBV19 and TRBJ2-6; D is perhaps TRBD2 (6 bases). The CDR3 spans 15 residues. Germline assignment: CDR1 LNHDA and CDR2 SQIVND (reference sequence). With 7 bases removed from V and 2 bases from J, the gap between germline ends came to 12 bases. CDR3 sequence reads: CASTGEEAGANVLTF. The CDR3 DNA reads TGTGCCAGTACGGGGGAGGAGGCTGGGGCCAACGTCCTGACTTTC.

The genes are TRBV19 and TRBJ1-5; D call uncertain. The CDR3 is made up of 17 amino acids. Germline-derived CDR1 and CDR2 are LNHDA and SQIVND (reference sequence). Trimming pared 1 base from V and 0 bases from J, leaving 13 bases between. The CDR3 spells CASSIGSGGLSNQPQHF. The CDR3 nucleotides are TGTGCCAGTAGTATAGGAAGTGGAGGGCTTAGCAATCAGCCCCAGCATTTT.

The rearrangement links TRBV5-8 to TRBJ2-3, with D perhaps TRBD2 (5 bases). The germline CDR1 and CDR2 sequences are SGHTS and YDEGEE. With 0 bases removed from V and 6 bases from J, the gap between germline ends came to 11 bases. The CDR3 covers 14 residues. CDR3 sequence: CASSLGLARDTQYF. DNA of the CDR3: TGTGCCAGCAGCTTGGGTCTAGCTCGGGATACGCAGTATTTT. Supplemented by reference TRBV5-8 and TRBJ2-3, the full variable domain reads EAGVTQSPTHLIKTRGQQATLRCSPISGHTSVYWYQQALGLGLQFLLWYDEGEERNRGNFPPRFSGRQFPNYSSELNVNALELEDSALYLCASSLGLARDTQYFGPGTRLTVL.

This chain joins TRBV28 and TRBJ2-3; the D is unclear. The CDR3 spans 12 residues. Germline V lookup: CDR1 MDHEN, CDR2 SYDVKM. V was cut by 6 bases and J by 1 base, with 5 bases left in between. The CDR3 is CASSLRTDTQYF. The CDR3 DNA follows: TGTGCCAGCAGCCTCCGCACAGATACGCAGTATTTT.

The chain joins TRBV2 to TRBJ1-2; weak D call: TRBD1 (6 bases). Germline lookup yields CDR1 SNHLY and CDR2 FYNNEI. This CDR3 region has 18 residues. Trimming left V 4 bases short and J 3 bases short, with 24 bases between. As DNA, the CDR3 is TGTGCCAGCAGTGCGGTTGTGGCAGGGGCGCGTTCGGACTATGGCTACACCTTC. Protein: CASSAVVAGARSDYGYTF. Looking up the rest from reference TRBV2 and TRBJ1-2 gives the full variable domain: EPEVTQTPSHQVTQMGQEVILRCVPISNHLYFYWYRQILGQKVEFLVSFYNNEISEKSEIFDDQFSVERPDGSNFTLKIRSTKLEDSAMYFCASSAVVAGARSDYGYTFGSGTRLTVV.

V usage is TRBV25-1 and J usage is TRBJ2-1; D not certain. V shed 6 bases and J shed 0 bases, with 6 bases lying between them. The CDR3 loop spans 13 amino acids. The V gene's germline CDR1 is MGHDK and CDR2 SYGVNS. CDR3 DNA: TGTGCCAGCAGGGCCAGCTCCTACAATGAGCAGTTCTTC. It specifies CASRASSYNEQFF.

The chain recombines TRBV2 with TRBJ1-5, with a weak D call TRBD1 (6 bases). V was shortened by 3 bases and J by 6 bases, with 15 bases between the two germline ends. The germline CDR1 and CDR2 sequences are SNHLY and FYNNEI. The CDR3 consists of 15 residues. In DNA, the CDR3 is TGTGCCAGCAGTGAGATCACAGGGCAAAGTCAGCCCCAGCATTTT. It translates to CASSEITGQSQPQHF.

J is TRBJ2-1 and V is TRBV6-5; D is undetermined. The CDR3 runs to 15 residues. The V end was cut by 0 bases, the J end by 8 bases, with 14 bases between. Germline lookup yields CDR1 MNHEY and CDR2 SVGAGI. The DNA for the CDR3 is TGTGCCAGCAGTTACTCGGCGGAACTGATCCATGAGCAGTTCTTC. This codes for CASSYSAELIHEQFF.

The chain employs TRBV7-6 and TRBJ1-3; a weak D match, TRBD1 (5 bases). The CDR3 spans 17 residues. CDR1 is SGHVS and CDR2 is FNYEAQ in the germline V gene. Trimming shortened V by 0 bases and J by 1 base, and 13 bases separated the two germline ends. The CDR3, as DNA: TGTGCCAGCAGCTTAGCGCTTCAGGGATCTTCTGGAAACACCATATATTTT. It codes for CASSLALQGSSGNTIYF. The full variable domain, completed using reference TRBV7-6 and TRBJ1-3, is GAGVSQSPRYKVTKRGQDVALRCDPISGHVSLYWYRQALGQGPEFLTYFNYEAQQDKSGLPNDRFSAERPEGSISTLTIQRTEQRDSAMYRCASSLALQGSSGNTIYFGEGSWLTVV.

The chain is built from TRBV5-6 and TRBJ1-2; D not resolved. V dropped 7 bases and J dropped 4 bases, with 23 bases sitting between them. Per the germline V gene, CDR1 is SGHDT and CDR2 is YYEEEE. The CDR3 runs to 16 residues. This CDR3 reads CASDLYRGGKIYGYTF. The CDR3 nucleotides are TGTGCCAGCGACCTTTACCGCGGAGGGAAAATCTATGGCTACACCTTC.

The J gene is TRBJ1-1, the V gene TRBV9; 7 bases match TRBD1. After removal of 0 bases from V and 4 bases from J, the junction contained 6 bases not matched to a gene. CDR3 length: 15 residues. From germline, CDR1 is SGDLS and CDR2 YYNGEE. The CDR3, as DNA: TGTGCCAGCAGCGTAGAGACAGGGATTAGCACTGAAGCTTTCTTT. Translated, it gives CASSVETGISTEAFF.

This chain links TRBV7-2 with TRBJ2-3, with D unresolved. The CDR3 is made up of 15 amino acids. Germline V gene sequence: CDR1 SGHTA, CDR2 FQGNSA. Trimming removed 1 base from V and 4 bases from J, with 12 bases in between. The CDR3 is CASSLGQSVADTQYF. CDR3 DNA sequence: TGTGCCAGCAGCTTAGGGCAGAGCGTGGCAGATACGCAGTATTTT.

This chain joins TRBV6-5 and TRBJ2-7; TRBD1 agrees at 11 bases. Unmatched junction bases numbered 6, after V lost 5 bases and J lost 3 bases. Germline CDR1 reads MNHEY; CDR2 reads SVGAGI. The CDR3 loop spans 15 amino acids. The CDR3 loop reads CASSPYGTGGYEQYF. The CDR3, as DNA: TGTGCCAGCAGTCCGTACGGGACAGGGGGCTACGAGCAGTACTTC.

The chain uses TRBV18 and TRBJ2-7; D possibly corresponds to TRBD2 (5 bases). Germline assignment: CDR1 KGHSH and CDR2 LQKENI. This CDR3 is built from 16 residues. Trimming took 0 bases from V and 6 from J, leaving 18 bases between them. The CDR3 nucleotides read TGTGCCAGCTCACCACCGGGGAGACTGGGGAGCAGCGAGCAGTACTTC. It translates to CASSPPGRLGSSEQYF.

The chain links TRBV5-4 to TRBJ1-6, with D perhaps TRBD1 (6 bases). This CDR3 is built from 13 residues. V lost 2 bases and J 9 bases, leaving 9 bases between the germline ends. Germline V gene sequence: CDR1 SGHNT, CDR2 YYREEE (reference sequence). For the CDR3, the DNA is TGTGCCAGCAGCTTACAGGGAGTTTCACCCCTCCACTTT. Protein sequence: CASSLQGVSPLHF. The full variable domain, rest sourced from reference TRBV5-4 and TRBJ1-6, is ETGVTQSPTHLIKTRGQQVTLRCSSQSGHNTVSWYQQALGQGPQFIFQYYREEENGRGNFPPRFSGLQFPNYSSELNVNALELDDSALYLCASSLQGVSPLHFGNGTRLTVT.

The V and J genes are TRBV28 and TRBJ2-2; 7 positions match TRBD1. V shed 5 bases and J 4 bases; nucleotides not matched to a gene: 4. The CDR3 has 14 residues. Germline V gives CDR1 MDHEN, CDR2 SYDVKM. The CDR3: CASSPGQRTGELFF. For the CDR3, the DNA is TGTGCCAGCAGTCCGGGACAGCGCACCGGGGAGCTGTTTTTT.

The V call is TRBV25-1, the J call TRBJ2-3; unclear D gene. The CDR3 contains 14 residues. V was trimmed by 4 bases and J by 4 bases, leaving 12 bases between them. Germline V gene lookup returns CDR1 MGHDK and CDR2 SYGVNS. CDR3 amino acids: CASSALFAADTQYF. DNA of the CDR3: TGTGCCAGCAGTGCTCTTTTTGCGGCAGATACGCAGTATTTT.